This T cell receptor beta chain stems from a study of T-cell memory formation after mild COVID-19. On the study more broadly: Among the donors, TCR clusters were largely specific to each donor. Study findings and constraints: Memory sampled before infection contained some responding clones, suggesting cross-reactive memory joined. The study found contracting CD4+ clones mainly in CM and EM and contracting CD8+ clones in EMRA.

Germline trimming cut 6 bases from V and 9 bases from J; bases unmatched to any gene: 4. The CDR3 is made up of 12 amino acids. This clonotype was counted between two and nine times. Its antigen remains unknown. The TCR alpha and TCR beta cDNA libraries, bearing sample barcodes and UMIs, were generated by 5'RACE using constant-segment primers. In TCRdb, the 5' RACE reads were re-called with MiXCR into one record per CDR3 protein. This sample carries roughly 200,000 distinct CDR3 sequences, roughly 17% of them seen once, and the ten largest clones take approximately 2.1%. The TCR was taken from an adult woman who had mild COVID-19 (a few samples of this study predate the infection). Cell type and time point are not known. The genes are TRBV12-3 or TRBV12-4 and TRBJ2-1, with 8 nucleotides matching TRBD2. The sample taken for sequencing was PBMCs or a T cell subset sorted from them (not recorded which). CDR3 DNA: TGTGCCAGCAGGGGGACTAGGGGTGAGCAGTTCTTC. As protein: CASRGTRGEQFF.